These 5 T cell receptor beta chains were all obtained from the same sample, sequenced in a study of technical replicates of blood from a handful of donors. The method was immunoSEQ multiplex PCR; TCRdb's version includes in-frame clones alone and lacks a portion of them. Here the sample spans 79,000 or so clones, roughly 93% being singletons. Sequenced: T cells isolated from PBMCs. Receptors were obtained from a human donor in good health.

The chain links TRBV2 to TRBJ2-2; D gene unclear. CDR3 length: 13 amino acids. Germline values: CDR1 SNHLY, CDR2 FYNNEI. V lost 6 bases and J lost 6, with 11 bases in between. CDR3 nucleotides: TGTGCCAGCAGCAAACCGGAGCCCGGGGAGCTGTTTTTT. It codes for CASSKPEPGELFF.

The V gene is TRBV7-6, the J gene TRBJ1-2; 9 bases line up with TRBD1. CDR1 is SGHVS, CDR2 FNYEAQ, per germline. This CDR3 contains 16 residues. Trimming removed 5 bases from V and 5 bases from J; junction bases left unmatched: 12. In DNA form, the CDR3 reads TGTGCCAGCAGCGAACGAACACAGGGGGCAGGTTATGGCTACACCTTC. Its protein product is CASSERTQGAGYGYTF.

The V call is TRBV29-1, the J call TRBJ2-1, with 7 bases lining up with TRBD1. CDR1 is SQVTM and CDR2 is ANQGSEA in the germline V gene. The CDR3 length is 12 residues. Trimming at V came to 2 bases and at J to 9 bases, leaving 4 bases not matched to a gene. The CDR3 region has the DNA TGCAGCGTTGAAAAGACAGGGCCTGAGCAGTTCTTC. This codes for CSVEKTGPEQFF.

This chain joins TRBV16 and TRBJ2-7; D gene unclear. V dropped 0 bases and J dropped 4 bases, with 7 bases sitting between them. The germline gives CDR1 KGHSY, CDR2 FQNENV. This CDR3 is built from 13 residues. CDR3 amino acids: CASSQSSRYEQYF. In DNA form, the CDR3 reads TGTGCCAGCAGCCAATCTAGTCGGTACGAGCAGTACTTC.

The V gene is TRBV27, the J gene TRBJ1-2; TRBD1 agrees at 10 bases. V lost 4 bases and J lost 7; bases outside the gene matches: 3. This CDR3 spans 13 amino acids. Per germline, CDR1 MNHEY and CDR2 SMNVEV (reference sequence). CDR3 region: CASSSGQGSGYTF. The CDR3 bases are TGTGCCAGCAGTTCGGGACAGGGGAGTGGCTACACCTTC.